The present T cell receptor (beta chain) was sequenced within a study of cytomegalovirus exposure and HLA in healthy donors. The PCR made use of 60 Vbeta and 13 Jbeta primers. Clones were sequenced by immunoSEQ multiplex PCR, and TCRdb holds only the in-frame ones, with some missing. In total, the table holds 50,000 to 60,000 clones. Whole-study results and caveats: TCR beta V- and J-gene trimming, according to a later analysis, was linked to a missense DCLRE1C variant.

Of note for this clone: The antigen is unknown.

Germline CDR1 is SGHTA and CDR2 is FQGNSA. V was pared by 2 bases and J by 4 bases, with 4 bases of the junction left unmatched. This CDR3 region has 16 residues. The sequence came from a male donor in good health and CMV-seronegative. The sequencing input was PBMCs. The rearrangement uses TRBV7-2 and TRBJ2-2, with 10 bases aligning to TRBD2. The CDR3 nucleotides read TGTGCCAGCAGCTTACAACCTAGCGGGGGCACCGGGGAGCTGTTTTTT. Protein product: CASSLQPSGGTGELFF.